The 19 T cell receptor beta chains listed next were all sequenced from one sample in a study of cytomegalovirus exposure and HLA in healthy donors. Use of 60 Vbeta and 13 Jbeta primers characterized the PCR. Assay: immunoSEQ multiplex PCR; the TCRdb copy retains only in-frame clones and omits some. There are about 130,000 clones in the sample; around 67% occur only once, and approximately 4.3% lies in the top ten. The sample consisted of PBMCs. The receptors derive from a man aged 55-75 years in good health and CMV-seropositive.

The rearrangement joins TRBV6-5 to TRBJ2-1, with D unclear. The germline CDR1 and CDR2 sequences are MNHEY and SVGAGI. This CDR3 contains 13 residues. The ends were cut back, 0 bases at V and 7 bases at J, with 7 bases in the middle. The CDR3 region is CASSYSRANEQFF. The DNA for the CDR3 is TGTGCCAGCAGTTACTCCCGAGCGAATGAGCAGTTCTTC.

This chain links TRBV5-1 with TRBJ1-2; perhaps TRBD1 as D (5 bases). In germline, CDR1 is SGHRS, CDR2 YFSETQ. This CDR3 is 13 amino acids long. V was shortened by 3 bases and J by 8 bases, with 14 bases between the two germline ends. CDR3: CASSSTATSGYTF. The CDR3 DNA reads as TGCGCCAGCAGCTCGACAGCCACTAGCGGCTACACCTTC.

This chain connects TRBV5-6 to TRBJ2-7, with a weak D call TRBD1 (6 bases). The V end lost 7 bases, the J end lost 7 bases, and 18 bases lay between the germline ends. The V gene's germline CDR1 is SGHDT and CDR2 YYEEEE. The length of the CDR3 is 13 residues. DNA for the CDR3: TGTGCCAGCGCGACAGGTTACACCTTAGAGCAGTACTTC. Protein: CASATGYTLEQYF.

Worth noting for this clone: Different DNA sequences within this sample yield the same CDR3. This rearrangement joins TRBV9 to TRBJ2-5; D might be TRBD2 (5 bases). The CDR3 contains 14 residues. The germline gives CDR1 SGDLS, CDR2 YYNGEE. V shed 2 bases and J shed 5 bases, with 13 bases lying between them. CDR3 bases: TGTGCCAGCAGCGTCTACGGCGGGCAGGAGACCCAGTACTTC. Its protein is CASSVYGGQETQYF.

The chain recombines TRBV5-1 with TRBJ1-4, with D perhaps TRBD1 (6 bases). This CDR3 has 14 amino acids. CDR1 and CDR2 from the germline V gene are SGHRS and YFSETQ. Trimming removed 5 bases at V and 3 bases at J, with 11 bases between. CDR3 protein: CASREGVANEKLFF. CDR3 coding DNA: TGCGCCAGCAGAGAGGGGGTAGCTAATGAAAAACTGTTTTTT.

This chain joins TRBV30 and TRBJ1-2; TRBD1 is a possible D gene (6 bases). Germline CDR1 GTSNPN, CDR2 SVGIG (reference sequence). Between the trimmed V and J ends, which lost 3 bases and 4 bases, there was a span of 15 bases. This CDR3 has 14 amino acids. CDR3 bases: TGTGCCTGGAGCCCGGACAGTTCAGGCTATGGCTACACCTTC. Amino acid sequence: CAWSPDSSGYGYTF.

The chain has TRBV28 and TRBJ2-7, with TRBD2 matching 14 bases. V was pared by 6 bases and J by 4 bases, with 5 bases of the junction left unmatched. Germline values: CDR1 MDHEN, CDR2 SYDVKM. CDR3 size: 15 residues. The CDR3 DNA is TGTGCCAGCAGCCGACTAGCGGGGGGGAGGTACGAGCAGTACTTC. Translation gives CASSRLAGGRYEQYF.

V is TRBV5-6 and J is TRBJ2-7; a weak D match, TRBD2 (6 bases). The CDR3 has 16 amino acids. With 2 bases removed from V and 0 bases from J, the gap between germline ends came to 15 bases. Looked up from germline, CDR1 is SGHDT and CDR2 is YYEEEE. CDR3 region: CASSFIGGESSYEQYF. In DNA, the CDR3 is TGTGCCAGCAGCTTCATCGGCGGGGAGAGCTCCTACGAGCAGTACTTC. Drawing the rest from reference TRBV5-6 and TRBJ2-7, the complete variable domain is DAGVTQSPTHLIKTRGQQVTLRCSPKSGHDTVSWYQQALGQGPQFIFQYYEEEERQRGNFPDRFSGHQFPNYSSELNVNALLLGDSALYLCASSFIGGESSYEQYFGPGTRLTVT.

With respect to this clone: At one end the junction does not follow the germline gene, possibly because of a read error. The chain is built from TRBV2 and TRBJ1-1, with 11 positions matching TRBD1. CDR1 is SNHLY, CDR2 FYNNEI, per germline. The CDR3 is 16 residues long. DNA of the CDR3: TGTGCCAGCACTGAACCTCGGGACAGGGGGATCGCTGAAGCTTTCTTT. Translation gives CASTEPRDRGIAEAFF.

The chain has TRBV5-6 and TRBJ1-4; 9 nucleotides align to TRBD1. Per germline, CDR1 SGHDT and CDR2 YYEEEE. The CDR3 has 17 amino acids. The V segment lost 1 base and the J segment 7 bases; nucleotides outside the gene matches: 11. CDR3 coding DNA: TGTGCCAGCAGCTTGTTGGTGTCGGGACAGGGAAGTGAAAAACTGTTTTTT. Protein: CASSLLVSGQGSEKLFF.

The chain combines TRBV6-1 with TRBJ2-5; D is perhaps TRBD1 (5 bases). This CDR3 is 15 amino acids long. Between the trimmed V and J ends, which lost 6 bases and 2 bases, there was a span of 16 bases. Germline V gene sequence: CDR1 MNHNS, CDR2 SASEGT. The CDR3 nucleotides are TGTGCCAGCAGCGTATTAACAGGTACACAAGAGACCCAGTACTTC. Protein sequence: CASSVLTGTQETQYF.

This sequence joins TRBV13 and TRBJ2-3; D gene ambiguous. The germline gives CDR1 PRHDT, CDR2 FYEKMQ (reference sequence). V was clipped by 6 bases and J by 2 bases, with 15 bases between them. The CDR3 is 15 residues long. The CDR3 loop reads CASSFGSSFTDTQYF. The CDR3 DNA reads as TGTGCCAGCAGTTTCGGGTCCAGTTTCACAGATACGCAGTATTTT.

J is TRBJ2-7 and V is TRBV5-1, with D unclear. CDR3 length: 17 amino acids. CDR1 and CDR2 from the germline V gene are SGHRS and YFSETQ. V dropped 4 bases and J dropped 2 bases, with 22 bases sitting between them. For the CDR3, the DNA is TGCGCCAGCAGCCTGAATTCAGGTTTCTGGCCTACCTACGAGCAGTACTTC. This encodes CASSLNSGFWPTYEQYF.

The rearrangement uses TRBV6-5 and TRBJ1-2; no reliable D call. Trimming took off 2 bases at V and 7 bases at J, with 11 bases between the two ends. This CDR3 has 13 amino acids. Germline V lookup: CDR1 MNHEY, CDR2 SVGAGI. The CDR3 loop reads CASSYGEWSGYTF. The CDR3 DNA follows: TGTGCCAGCAGTTACGGTGAATGGAGTGGCTACACCTTC.

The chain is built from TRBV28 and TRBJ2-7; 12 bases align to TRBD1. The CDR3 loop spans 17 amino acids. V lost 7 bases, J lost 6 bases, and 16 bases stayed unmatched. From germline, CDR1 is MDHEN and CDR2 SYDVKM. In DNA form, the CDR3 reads TGTGCCAGCACATTTGGGCAAAGGGGACAGGGGGCGACCGAGCAGTACTTC. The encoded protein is CASTFGQRGQGATEQYF.

CDR3 region: CASSRQGLETQYF. CDR3 coding DNA: TGTGCCAGCAGCCGACAGGGTTTAGAGACCCAGTACTTC. The chain couples TRBV7-3 to TRBJ2-5; TRBD1 matches 7 bases. This CDR3 is built from 13 residues. The V gene's germline CDR1 is SGHTA and CDR2 FQGTGA. V dropped 5 bases and J dropped 4; count of bases not matched to a gene: 4.

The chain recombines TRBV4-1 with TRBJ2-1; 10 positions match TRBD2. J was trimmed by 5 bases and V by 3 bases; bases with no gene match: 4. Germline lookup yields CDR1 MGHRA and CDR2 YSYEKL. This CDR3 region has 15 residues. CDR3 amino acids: CASSQERGGDNEQFF. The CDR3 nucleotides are TGCGCCAGCAGCCAGGAGCGGGGGGGAGACAATGAGCAGTTCTTC.

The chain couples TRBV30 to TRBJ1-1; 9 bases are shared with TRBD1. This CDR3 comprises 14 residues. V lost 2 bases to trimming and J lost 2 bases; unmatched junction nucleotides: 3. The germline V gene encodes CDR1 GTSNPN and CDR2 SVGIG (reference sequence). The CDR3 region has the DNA TGTGCCTGGAGTCAGGGACAGGGAAACACTGAAGCTTTCTTT. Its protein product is CAWSQGQGNTEAFF.

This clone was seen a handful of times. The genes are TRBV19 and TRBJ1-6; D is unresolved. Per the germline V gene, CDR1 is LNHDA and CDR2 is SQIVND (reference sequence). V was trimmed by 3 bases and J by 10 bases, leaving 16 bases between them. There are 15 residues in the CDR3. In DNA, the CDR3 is TGTGCCAGTAGTATCCGTCCCGTGGAGGGATCACCCCTCCACTTT. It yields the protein CASSIRPVEGSPLHF. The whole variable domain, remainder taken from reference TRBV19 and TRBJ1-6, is DGGITQSPKYLFRKEGQNVTLSCEQNLNHDAMYWYRQDPGQGLRLIYYSQIVNDFQKGDIAEGYSVSREKKESFPLTVTSAQKNPTAFYLCASSIRPVEGSPLHFGNGTRLTVT.